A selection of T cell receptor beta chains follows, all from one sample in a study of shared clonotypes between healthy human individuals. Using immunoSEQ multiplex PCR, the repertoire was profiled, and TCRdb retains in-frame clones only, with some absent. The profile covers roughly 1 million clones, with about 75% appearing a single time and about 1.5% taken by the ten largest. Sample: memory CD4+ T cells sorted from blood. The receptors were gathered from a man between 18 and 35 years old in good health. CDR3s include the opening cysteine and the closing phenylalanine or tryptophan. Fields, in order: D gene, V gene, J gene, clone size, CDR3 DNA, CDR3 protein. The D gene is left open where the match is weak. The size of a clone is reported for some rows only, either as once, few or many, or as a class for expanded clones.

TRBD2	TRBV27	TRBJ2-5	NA	TGTGCCAGCAGTTTCTCAACCCGGCTAGCGGGAGGGGGAGAGACCCAGTACTTC	CASSFSTRLAGGGETQYF
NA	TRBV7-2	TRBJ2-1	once	TGTGCCAGCAGCCTCCGGGACCCCAGCTCCTACAATGAGCAGTTCTTC	CASSLRDPSSYNEQFF
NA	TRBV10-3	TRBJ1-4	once	TGTGCCATCAGTGGGGGGGGTAATGAAAAACTGTTTTTT	CAISGGGNEKLFF
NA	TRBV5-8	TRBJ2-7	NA	TGTGCCAGCAGCAAGGACGGACGACTCTACGAGCAGTACTTC	CASSKDGRLYEQYF
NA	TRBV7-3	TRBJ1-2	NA	TGTGCCAGCAGCTTATCCCCCACCTCCTATGGCTACACCTTC	CASSLSPTSYGYTF
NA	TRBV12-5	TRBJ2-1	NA	TGTGCTAGTGCCTTAGGCGGGGTCAATGAGCAGTTCTTC	CASALGGVNEQFF
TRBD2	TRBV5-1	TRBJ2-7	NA	TGCGCCAGCAGCTTGGATGTCGGGGGGGTAACCTACGAGCAGTACTTC	CASSLDVGGVTYEQYF
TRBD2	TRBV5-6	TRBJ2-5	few	TGTGCCAGCAGCCGAACATTACTAGCGGGGGGCCGTGTGGAGACCCAGTACTTC	CASSRTLLAGGRVETQYF
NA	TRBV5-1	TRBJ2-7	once	TGCGCCAGCAGCTTGGATGCGGGCCTGGGAGAGCAGTACTTC	CASSLDAGLGEQYF
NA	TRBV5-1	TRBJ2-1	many	TGCGCCAGCAGCTTGAGTGCGGAGCTGTACAATGAGCAGTTCTTC	CASSLSAELYNEQFF
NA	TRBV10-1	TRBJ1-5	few	TGCGCCAGCAGTGAGTCAACTAATCAGCCCCAGCATTTT	CASSESTNQPQHF
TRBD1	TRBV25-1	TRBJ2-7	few	TGTGCCAGCAGTGAATTAGGACAGGGCCGCGAGCAGTACTTC	CASSELGQGREQYF
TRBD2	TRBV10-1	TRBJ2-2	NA	TGCGCCAGCAGTGCGACTAGCGGGAGCGGCCTGAACACCGGGGAGCTGTTTTTT	CASSATSGSGLNTGELFF
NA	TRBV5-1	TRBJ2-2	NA	TGCGCCAGCAGCTTGGAAGTGGGTCCTGATACCGGGGAGCTGTTTTTT	CASSLEVGPDTGELFF
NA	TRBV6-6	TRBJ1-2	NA	TGTGCCAGCAGTTACTCTCCGGACAAGCTGGGAGGCTACACCTTC	CASSYSPDKLGGYTF
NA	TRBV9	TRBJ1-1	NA	TGTGCCAGCAGGGGGGAAGTGAACACTGAAGCTTTCTTT	CASRGEVNTEAFF
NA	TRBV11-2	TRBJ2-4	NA	TGTGCCAGCAGCTTAGATGGGGCCAAAAACATTCAGTACTTC	CASSLDGAKNIQYF
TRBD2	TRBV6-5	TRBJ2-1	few	TGTGCCAGCAGTTCTAGCGGGAGGGCTTCCTACAATGAGCAGTTCTTC	CASSSSGRASYNEQFF
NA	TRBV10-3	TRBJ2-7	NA	TGTGCCATCACGTCAGGTTACGAGCAGTACTTC	CAITSGYEQYF
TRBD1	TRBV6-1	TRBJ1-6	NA	TGTGCCAGCAGTGAACAGGGGGCGAGGAATTCACCCCTCCACTTT	CASSEQGARNSPLHF
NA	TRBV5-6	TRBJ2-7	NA	TGTGCCAGCGGGACCGGGAGCTCCTACGAGCAGTACTTC	CASGTGSSYEQYF
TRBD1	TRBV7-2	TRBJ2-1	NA	TGTGCCAGCAGCGACAGGGGTTTCACCTACAATGAGCAGTTCTTC	CASSDRGFTYNEQFF
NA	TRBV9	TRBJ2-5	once	TGTGCCAGCAGCGTAGCTACGGGGGTAGAAGAGACCCAGTACTTC	CASSVATGVEETQYF
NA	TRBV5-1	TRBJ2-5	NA	TGCGCCAGCAGCTTGGGTTTACAGCAAGAGACCCAGTACTTC	CASSLGLQQETQYF
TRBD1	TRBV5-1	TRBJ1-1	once	TGCGCCAGCAGCTTCCGGACAGGAGGCACTGAAGCTTTCTTT	CASSFRTGGTEAFF
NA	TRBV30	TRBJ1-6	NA	TGTGCCTGGAGTCCCGGGGCTGGGGTTCTTTCTTCACCCCTCCACTTT	CAWSPGAGVLSSPLHF
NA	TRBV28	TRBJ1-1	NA	TGTGCCAGCAGTTTAGGTTGGGGGCAGGTGAACACTGAAGCTTTCTTT	CASSLGWGQVNTEAFF